Below are 10 T cell receptor beta chains sequenced from a single sample in a study of technical replicates of blood from a few donors. Generated by immunoSEQ multiplex PCR, the TCRdb table keeps only in-frame clones and is missing some. Among some 85,000 clones, around 96% were seen once, and the ten largest hold about 0.33%. Sequenced sample: T cells isolated from PBMCs. The source is a human donor in good health.

This sequence joins TRBV25-1 and TRBJ1-5, with 7 bases matching TRBD1. V was pared by 3 bases and J by 7 bases, with 6 bases of the junction left unmatched. Germline V CDR1 and CDR2: MGHDK, SYGVNS. The CDR3 covers 14 residues. The CDR3 coding sequence is TGTGCCAGCAGTGAGCAGGGGGTTGAGCAGCCCCAGCATTTT. The encoded protein is CASSEQGVEQPQHF.

This chain uses TRBV11-2 with TRBJ1-1; TRBD1 aligns across 10 bases. The V gene end was trimmed by 5 bases and the J gene end by 0 bases; junction bases not matched to a gene: 3. CDR1 is SGHAT, CDR2 FQNNGV, per germline. The CDR3 consists of 15 residues. The DNA of the CDR3 is TGTGCCAGCAGCGAGGGACAGGGGATGAACACTGAAGCTTTCTTT. It translates to CASSEGQGMNTEAFF.

This clone was observed once. This chain uses TRBV5-1 with TRBJ1-1; D possibly corresponds to TRBD1 (6 bases). CDR3 length equals 13 residues. In germline, CDR1 is SGHRS, CDR2 YFSETQ. Trimming took off 3 bases at V and 11 bases at J, with 17 bases between the two ends. As DNA, the CDR3 is TGCGCCAGCAGCTACTCGAACTGGGGGCAGGCTTTCTTT. Protein: CASSYSNWGQAFF.

CDR3 nucleotides: TGTGCCAGCAGTAAGACAGGGGCTACATACCAGCCCCAGCATTTT. This translates into CASSKTGATYQPQHF. The chain carries TRBV6-1 and TRBJ1-5, with TRBD1 identical over 8 bases. V lost 5 bases and J lost 7; bases outside the gene matches: 10. Looked up from germline, CDR1 is MNHNS and CDR2 is SASEGT. CDR3 length equals 15 residues.

V usage is TRBV5-6 and J usage is TRBJ2-7; D not resolved. This CDR3 spans 15 amino acids. CDR1 is SGHDT, CDR2 YYEEEE, per germline. Trimming left V 1 base short and J 0 bases short, with 11 bases between. The CDR3 here is CASSLRPLDSYEQYF. The CDR3 region has the DNA TGTGCCAGCAGCTTGAGGCCCCTAGACTCCTACGAGCAGTACTTC. Full variable domain (missing parts from reference TRBV5-6 and TRBJ2-7): DAGVTQSPTHLIKTRGQQVTLRCSPKSGHDTVSWYQQALGQGPQFIFQYYEEEERQRGNFPDRFSGHQFPNYSSELNVNALLLGDSALYLCASSLRPLDSYEQYFGPGTRLTVT.

The gene calls are TRBV9 and TRBJ2-7; D is possibly TRBD2 (6 bases). V was pared by 4 bases and J by 4 bases, with 21 bases between. CDR3 length: 16 residues. The germline V gene encodes CDR1 SGDLS and CDR2 YYNGEE. CDR3 coding DNA: TGTGCCAGCAGCCCTCAAGTGGGGACTTATAATTACGAGCAGTACTTC. Protein sequence: CASSPQVGTYNYEQYF. Full variable domain (remainder filled in from reference TRBV9 and TRBJ2-7): DSGVTQTPKHLITATGQRVTLRCSPRSGDLSVYWYQQSLDQGLQFLIQYYNGEERAKGNILERFSAQQFPDLHSELNLSSLELGDSALYFCASSPQVGTYNYEQYFGPGTRLTVT.

This chain connects TRBV7-2 to TRBJ1-2; D gene ambiguous. This CDR3 contains 14 residues. Trimming took 3 bases from V and 5 from J, leaving 13 bases between them. The germline CDR1 and CDR2 sequences are SGHTA and FQGNSA. CDR3 nucleotide sequence: TGTGCCAGCAGCTTTGAGGGCGTCTATTATGGCTACACCTTC. It translates to CASSFEGVYYGYTF.

This chain connects TRBV19 to TRBJ2-3; D is possibly TRBD2 (5 bases). V lost 7 bases to trimming and J lost 3 bases, with 14 bases between them. The V gene's germline CDR1 is LNHDA and CDR2 SQIVND (reference sequence). The CDR3 loop spans 14 amino acids. The CDR3, as DNA: TGTGCCAGTACCCAAGACTCGGGGACAGATACGCAGTATTTT. It specifies CASTQDSGTDTQYF.

The CDR3 DNA reads TGCAGCGCCGAGACTAGCGGAAGGACCTACGAGCAGTACTTC. Protein: CSAETSGRTYEQYF. This sequence joins TRBV29-1 and TRBJ2-7, with TRBD2 matching 9 bases. The CDR3 contains 14 residues. The J segment lost 2 bases and the V segment lost 7 bases, leaving 9 bases of the junction unmatched. Germline V gives CDR1 SQVTM, CDR2 ANQGSEA.

This sequence joins TRBV6-5 and TRBJ2-7, with a weak D call TRBD1 (5 bases). The germline gives CDR1 MNHEY, CDR2 SVGAGI. This CDR3 comprises 15 residues. V lost 0 bases, J lost 4 bases, and 13 bases lay in between. In DNA, the CDR3 is TGTGCCAGCAGTTACTCGGGCAGGGCAGGGTACGAGCAGTACTTC. Its translation: CASSYSGRAGYEQYF.